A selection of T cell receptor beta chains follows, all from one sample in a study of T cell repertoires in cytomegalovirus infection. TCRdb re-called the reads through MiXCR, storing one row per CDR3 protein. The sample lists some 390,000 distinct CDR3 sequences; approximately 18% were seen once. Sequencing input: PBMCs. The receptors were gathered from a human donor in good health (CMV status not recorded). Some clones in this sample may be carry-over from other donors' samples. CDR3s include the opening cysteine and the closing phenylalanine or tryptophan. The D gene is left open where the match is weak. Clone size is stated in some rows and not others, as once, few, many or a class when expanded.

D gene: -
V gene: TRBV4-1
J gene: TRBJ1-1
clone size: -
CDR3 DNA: TGCGCCAGCAGCCAAGATCGCGGGGGCGGGCACACTGAAGCTTTCTTT
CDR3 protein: CASSQDRGGGHTEAFF

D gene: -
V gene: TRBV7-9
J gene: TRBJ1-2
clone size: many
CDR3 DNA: TGTCGGCCCCGGAAAGGGGGGGATATCGATGGCTACACCTTC
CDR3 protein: CRPRKGGDIDGYTF

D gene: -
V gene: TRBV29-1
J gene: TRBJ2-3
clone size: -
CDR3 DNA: TGCAGCGTGAGAAGGGTGGGGGGAACAGATACGCAGTATTTT
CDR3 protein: CSVRRVGGTDTQYF

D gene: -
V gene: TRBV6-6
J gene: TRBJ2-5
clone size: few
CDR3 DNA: TGTGCCAGCAGTTACCCTCACGGTGCCTACAGGGGAGGGGAGACCCAGTACTTC
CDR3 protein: CASSYPHGAYRGGETQYF

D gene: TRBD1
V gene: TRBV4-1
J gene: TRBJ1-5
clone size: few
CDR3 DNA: TGCGCCAGCAGCCCCCAGGGGGTAACCAATCAGCCCCAGCATTTT
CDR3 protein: CASSPQGVTNQPQHF

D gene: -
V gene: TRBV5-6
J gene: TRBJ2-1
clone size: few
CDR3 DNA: TGTGCCAGCAGCTTGGACTTGAGCCGGGCCTACAATGAGCAGTTCTTC
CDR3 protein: CASSLDLSRAYNEQFF

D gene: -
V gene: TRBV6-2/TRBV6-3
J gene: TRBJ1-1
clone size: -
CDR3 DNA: TGTGCCAGCAGTTACGCAGATTTGAACACTGAAGCTTTCTTT
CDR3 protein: CASSYADLNTEAFF

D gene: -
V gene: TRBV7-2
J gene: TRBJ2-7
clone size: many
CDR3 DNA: TGTGCCAGCAGCCAACAAATAGCGCACTCCTACGAGCAGTACTTC
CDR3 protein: CASSQQIAHSYEQYF

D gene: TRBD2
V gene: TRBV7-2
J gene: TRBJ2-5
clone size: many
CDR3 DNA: TGTGCCAGCAGCTTGTCTCTAGCGGAAGAGACCCAGTACTTC
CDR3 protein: CASSLSLAEETQYF

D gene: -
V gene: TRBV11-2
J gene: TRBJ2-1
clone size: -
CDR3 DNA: TGTGCCAGCAGCTTAGGGGGGAATCCCAAACCACATGAGCAGTTCTTC
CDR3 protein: CASSLGGNPKPHEQFF

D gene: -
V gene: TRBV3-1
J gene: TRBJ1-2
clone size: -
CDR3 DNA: TGTGCCAGCAGCCAAGATTTAAACTATGGCTACACCTTC
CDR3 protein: CASSQDLNYGYTF

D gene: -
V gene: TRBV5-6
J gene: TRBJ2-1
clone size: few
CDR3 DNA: TGTGCCAGCAGCGCCCAACCCAATGAGCAGTTCTTC
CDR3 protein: CASSAQPNEQFF

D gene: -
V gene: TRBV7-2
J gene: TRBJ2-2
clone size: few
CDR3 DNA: TGTGCCAGCAGCTTAGAAGGCGGCCCCGGGGAGCTGTTTTTT
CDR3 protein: CASSLEGGPGELFF